This entry describes one T cell receptor (beta chain). In its sample, this clone was seen a few times. Its target antigen remains unknown. No quality values exist for individual bases; no much larger clone is one base distant. The germline V gene (reference sequence) sets CDR1 to SGHKS and CDR2 to YYEKEE. The V end loses 0 bases and the J end loses 4 bases, and a stretch of 5 bases separates them. The CDR3 covers 13 residues, taking in both the cysteine and the phenylalanine. Only the CDR3 DNA is retained, 39 bases long and in frame from the first base. The data originate from a study of blood T cell repertoires in COVID-19 (dated by TCRdb to 2019 to 2021). About the investigation overall: Samples covering the acute and convalescent phases of COVID-19 were provided by collaborators in the United States, Italy and Spain. The samples were drawn from the first 160 participants of the ongoing ImmuneRACE study and from under 1,500 subjects provided by 6 global collaborators. Deeply sampled blood TCRbeta repertoires from subjects exposed to, actively infected with, or recovered from COVID-19 were included in the dataset. The material from the prospective study consisted of cDNA or gDNA derived from T cells, B-cell-depleted T cells, or PBMCs. The repertoires were released in a freely available public database intended as a resource for research on the immune response to SARS-CoV-2. A de-identified subject ID, COVID-19 status, age in years and sex were almost always included in the sample metadata. HLA class I and class II types, where available, came from metadata supplied by the sample provider rather than from assay-based typing.

Participants in the prospective study were enrolled through a virtual design, were aged roughly 18 to 100 years, and lived in 24 United States geographic areas. In the prospective study, participants were assigned to cohorts based on the clinical history participants reported in a screening survey and a study questionnaire. For ImmuneRACE Cohort 3, a participant was defined as recovered based on two consecutive negative NP/OP PCR tests, clearance by a healthcare professional, or resolution of symptoms. Mobile phlebotomists in the prospective study collected whole blood, serum and a nasopharyngeal or oropharyngeal swab from every participant. Participants in the prospective study had the option to provide additional blood draws and questionnaires over a roughly 2-month period. Before DNA extraction, blood samples from the prospective study were shipped at room temperature or frozen. TCRbeta CDR3 regions were amplified from genomic DNA using the immunoSEQ Assay, a bias-controlled multiplex PCR. In the source study's methods: Nucleated cell counts per sample were estimated from amplification of reference gene primers within the assay. Sequence reads were collapsed and filtered to measure the absolute abundance of every unique TCRbeta CDR3 rearrangement. For each sample, productive Simpson clonality was calculated as the square root of Simpson's diversity index over productive rearrangements. TCRdb took over this immuneACCESS table, retaining in-frame rearrangements with V and J assigned. Such tables are incomplete; in checked studies, under half of the missing clones stem from an unresolved V gene, and the remainder is unexplained. The V and J calls and clone size were taken over from that table, and D and trimming were inferred from the DNA. This sample gives hundreds of thousands of clones in total; about 91% of them show up just once. 8% to 9.5% of the sample goes to the ten largest clones.

The full study reports these points: How much clinical and demographic metadata was included differed by source and by participant, and the metadata was provided uncurated.

The sequence is built from TRBV5-5 and TRBJ1-5; too little of a D gene remains to name it. The sequenced material came from PBMCs or T cells enriched from blood (not recorded which). This clonotype originated in a woman aged 18-29 years who had recovered from COVID-19. This receptor has the CDR3 CASSLAPNQPQHF. The nucleotide sequence reads as follows: TGTGCCAGCAGCTTGGCCCCAAATCAGCCCCAGCATTTT.